Sequencing of this TCR beta chain was carried out in a study of cytomegalovirus exposure and HLA in healthy donors. At the level of the study: Falling in the Caucasian-associated ancestry cluster were about four fifths of under 450 genotyped donors.

Deletions cut 2 bases from V and 0 bases from J, with 13 bases between. Per the germline V gene, CDR1 is SGDLS and CDR2 is YYNGEE. The CDR3 length is 16 residues. Whole-study findings and limits: For cytomegalovirus status, the classifier reportedly gave diagnoses with high specificity and sensitivity.

This clone was picked up a small number of times. The antigen is unknown. 13 Jbeta primers and 60 Vbeta primers were used for the PCR. Some clones are missing from TCRdb's copy, which holds only in-frame ones; the method was immunoSEQ multiplex PCR. The table has 100,000 to 150,000 clones, roughly 82% seen once. This chain links TRBV9 with TRBJ2-3; maybe TRBD2 (5 bases). Material: PBMCs. The TCR originated in a man between 45 and 60 years old in good health and CMV-seronegative. The CDR3 DNA reads as TGTGCCAGCAGCGTCCCGGACTCCCCTAGCACAGATACGCAGTATTTT. It yields the protein CASSVPDSPSTDTQYF.